The clone carrying this TCR beta chain was seen ten or more times. Its antigen is still unknown. The data were taken from a study of early T cells in non-severe SARS-CoV-2 infection. Turning to the study itself: The study sequenced bulk RNA from unsorted whole blood, with chains unpaired.

Attachment of unique molecular identifiers to individual cDNA molecules was performed. TCRdb reanalysed the 5' RACE reads using MiXCR and keeps one entry per CDR3 protein. The sample carries tens of thousands of distinct CDR3 sequences, about 4.9% recorded once. General study results and limits: VDJdb matching favored anti-spike CD8 responses, missing private and CD4 specificities.

The trim removed 1 base at V and 0 bases at J, leaving 3 bases unmatched. The CDR3 sequence is 15 residues long. Looked up from germline, CDR1 is SGHRS and CDR2 is YFSETQ. Sequencing input: whole blood. The sequence came from an adult who was a healthcare worker with PCR-confirmed SARS-CoV-2 infection or an uninfected control (not recorded which). The gene calls are TRBV5-1 and TRBJ2-7; TRBD2 matches 8 bases. This CDR3 is CASSLLSGASYEQYF. CDR3 coding DNA: TGCGCCAGCAGCTTGCTTAGCGGGGCCTCCTACGAGCAGTACTTC.